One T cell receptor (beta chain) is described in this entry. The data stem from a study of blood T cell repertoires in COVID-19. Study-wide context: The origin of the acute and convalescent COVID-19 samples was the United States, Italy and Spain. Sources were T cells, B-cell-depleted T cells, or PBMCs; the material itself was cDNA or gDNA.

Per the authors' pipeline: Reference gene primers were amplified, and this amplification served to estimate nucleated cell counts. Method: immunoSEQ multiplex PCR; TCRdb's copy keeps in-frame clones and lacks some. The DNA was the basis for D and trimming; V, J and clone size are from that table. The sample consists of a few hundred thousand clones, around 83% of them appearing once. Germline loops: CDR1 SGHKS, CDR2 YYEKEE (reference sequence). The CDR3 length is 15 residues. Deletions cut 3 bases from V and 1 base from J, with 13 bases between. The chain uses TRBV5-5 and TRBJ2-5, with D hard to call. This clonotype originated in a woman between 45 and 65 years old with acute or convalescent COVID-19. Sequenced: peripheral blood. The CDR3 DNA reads TGTGCCAGCAGCTCCGACCCGAGGCGCCAAGAGACCCAGTACTTC. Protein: CASSSDPRRQETQYF.